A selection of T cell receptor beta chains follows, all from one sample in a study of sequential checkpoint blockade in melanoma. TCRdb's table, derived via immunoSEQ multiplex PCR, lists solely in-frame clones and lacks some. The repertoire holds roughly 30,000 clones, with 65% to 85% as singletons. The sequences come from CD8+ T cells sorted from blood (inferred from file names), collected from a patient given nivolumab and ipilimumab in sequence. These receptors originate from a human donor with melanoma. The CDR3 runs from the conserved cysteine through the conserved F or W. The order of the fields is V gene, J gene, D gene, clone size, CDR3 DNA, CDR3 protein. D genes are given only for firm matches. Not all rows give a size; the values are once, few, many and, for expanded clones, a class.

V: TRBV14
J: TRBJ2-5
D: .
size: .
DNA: TGTGCCAGCAGCCAAGGATGGTCAGGGGAGACCCAGTACTTC
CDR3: CASSQGWSGETQYF

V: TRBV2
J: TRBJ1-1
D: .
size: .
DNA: TGTGCCAGCTCGACTCTTAACACTGAAGCTTTCTTT
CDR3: CASSTLNTEAFF

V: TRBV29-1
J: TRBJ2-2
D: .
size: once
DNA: TGCAGCGTTTCCGGGACAGCGGGCACCGGGGAGCTGTTTTTT
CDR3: CSVSGTAGTGELFF

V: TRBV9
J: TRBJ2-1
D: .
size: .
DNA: TGTGCCAGCAGTCTTGGGGGGGCCCCCATCTACAATGAGCAGTTCTTC
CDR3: CASSLGGAPIYNEQFF

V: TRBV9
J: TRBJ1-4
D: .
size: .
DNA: TGTGCCAGCAGCCCGGAACTGAGGAATGAAAAACTGTTTTTT
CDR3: CASSPELRNEKLFF

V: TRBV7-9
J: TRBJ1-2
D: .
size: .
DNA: TGTGCCAGCAGCTTATCCGGGACTAACTATGGCTACACCTTC
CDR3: CASSLSGTNYGYTF

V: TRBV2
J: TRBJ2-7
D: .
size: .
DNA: TGTGCCAGCAGTACCCCGGAGTTAACCTACGAGCAGTACTTC
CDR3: CASSTPELTYEQYF

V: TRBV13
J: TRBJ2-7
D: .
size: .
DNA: TGTGCCAGTGCACAGGGTTCCTACGAGCAGTACTTC
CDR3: CASAQGSYEQYF

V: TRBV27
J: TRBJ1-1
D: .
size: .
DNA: TGTGCCAGCAGTCTACTAGAAAACACTGAAGCTTTCTTT
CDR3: CASSLLENTEAFF

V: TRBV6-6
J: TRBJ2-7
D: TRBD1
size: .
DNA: TGTGCCAGCACCGAAGCGGACAGGGCCTACGAGCAGTACTTC
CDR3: CASTEADRAYEQYF

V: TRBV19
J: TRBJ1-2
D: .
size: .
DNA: TGTGCCAGTAGTATGGGCCCCATGGATGTCTATGGCTACACCTTC
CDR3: CASSMGPMDVYGYTF

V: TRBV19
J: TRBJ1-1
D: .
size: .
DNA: TGTGCCAGCCAATTACAGGGAAAGGGCACTGAAGCTTTCTTT
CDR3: CASQLQGKGTEAFF

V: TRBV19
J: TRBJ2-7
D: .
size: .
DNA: TGTGCCAGTAGTATAGGGGGCCACTACGAGCAGTACTTC
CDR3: CASSIGGHYEQYF

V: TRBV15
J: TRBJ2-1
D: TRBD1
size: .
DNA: TGTGCCACCAGCGGGACAGGGTTTAATGAGCAGTTCTTC
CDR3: CATSGTGFNEQFF

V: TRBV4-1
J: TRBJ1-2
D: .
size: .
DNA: TGCGCCAGCAGCCAAGAGACAGATACTAACTATGGCTACACCTTC
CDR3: CASSQETDTNYGYTF

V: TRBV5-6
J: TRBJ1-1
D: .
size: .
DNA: TGTGCCAGCAGCTTGGAATTAAACACTGAAGCTTTCTTT
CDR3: CASSLELNTEAFF

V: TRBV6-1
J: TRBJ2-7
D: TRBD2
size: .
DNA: TGTGCCAGCAGTGAACGGGGACTAGCAATCTACGAGCAGTACTTC
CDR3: CASSERGLAIYEQYF

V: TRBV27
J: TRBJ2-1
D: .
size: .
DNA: TGTGCCAGCAGTTTCGGGATAACCTCCTACAATGAGCAGTTCTTC
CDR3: CASSFGITSYNEQFF

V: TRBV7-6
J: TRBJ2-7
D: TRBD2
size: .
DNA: TGTGCCAGCAGCCTAGGCACGGGGAGGGTAAACGAGCAGTACTTC
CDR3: CASSLGTGRVNEQYF

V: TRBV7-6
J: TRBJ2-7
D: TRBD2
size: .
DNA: TGTGCCAGCAGCTTAGAGGCGGGAGCGTCCTACGAGCAGTACTTC
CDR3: CASSLEAGASYEQYF

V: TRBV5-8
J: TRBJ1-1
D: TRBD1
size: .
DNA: TGTGCCAGCAGCTTGCTGACAGGGCCCATGAACACTGAAGCTTTCTTT
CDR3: CASSLLTGPMNTEAFF

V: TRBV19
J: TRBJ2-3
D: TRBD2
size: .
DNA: TGTGCCAGTAGTTCGGGAGGGCCAGATACGCAGTATTTT
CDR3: CASSSGGPDTQYF

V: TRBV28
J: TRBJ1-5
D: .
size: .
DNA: TGTGCCAGCACCACAGGGTATAGCAATCAGCCCCAGCATTTT
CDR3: CASTTGYSNQPQHF

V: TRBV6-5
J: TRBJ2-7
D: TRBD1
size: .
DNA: TGTGCCAGCAGGAACGACAGGGGTTCCTACGAGCAGTACTTC
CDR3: CASRNDRGSYEQYF

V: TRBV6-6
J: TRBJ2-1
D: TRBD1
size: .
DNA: TGTGCCAGCAGTTACGCTGGGACAGAGTACAATGAGCAGTTCTTC
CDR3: CASSYAGTEYNEQFF

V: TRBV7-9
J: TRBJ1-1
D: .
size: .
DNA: TGTGCCAGCAGCTACAGGGAGATGAACACTGAAGCTTTCTTT
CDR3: CASSYREMNTEAFF

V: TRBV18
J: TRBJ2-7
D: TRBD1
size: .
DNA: TGTGCCAGCTCACCGGCGGACAGGGGCTCCTACGAGCAGTACTTC
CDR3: CASSPADRGSYEQYF